This T cell receptor (beta chain) was sequenced during a study of T-cell memory formation after mild COVID-19. On the study more broadly: Across donors, TCR clusters were largely donor specific. Findings and caveats of the study: Shrinking CD4+ clones were chiefly CM and EM; CD8+ ones were chiefly EMRA.

CDR1 is DFQATT and CDR2 is SNEGSKA in the germline V gene (reference sequence). Deletions cut 1 base from V and 5 bases from J, with 17 bases between. This CDR3 spans 15 amino acids. Amplification by 5'RACE using constant-segment primers produced TCR alpha and TCR beta cDNA libraries that carried sample barcodes and UMIs. TCRdb used MiXCR to reprocess the 5' RACE reads, holding one entry per CDR3 protein. This sample yields 200,000 to 300,000 distinct CDR3 sequences, of which over 15% are seen a single time; 22% belongs to the top ten. Comments on this clonotype: What it binds is unknown.

The sequencing sample was made of PBMCs or a T cell subset sorted from them (not recorded which). The sequence was collected from a man younger than 30 who had mild COVID-19 (a few samples of this study predate the infection). Cell type and time point are not known. The J gene is TRBJ2-5, the V gene TRBV20-1; D is tentatively TRBD1 or TRBD2 (5 bases each). This CDR3 is CSARGVAGARETQYF. The CDR3 DNA is TGCAGTGCTAGAGGGGTAGCCGGGGCCCGGGAGACCCAGTACTTC.